This T cell receptor beta chain comes out of a study of blood T cell repertoires in COVID-19 (TCRdb year 2020). Background on the whole study: The collaborator samples originated in the United States, Italy and Spain and spanned the acute and convalescent phases of COVID-19. The material from the prospective study consisted of cDNA or gDNA derived from T cells, B-cell-depleted T cells, or PBMCs. The dataset comprised deeply sampled blood TCRbeta repertoires from subjects exposed to, actively infected with, or recovered from COVID-19. The repertoires were released in a freely available public database intended as a resource for research on the immune response to SARS-CoV-2. The samples were drawn from two sources: the first 160 participants of the ongoing ImmuneRACE study, and over 1,000 subjects contributed by 6 global collaborators. Sample metadata almost always included a de-identified subject ID, COVID-19 status, age in years and sex. HLA class I and class II types, where available, came from metadata supplied by the sample provider rather than from assay-based typing.

Reading from cysteine to phenylalanine, the CDR3 counts 17 amino acids. Only the CDR3 part of the read is kept: 51 bases, read in frame from the first base. Per the germline V gene, MNHEY is the CDR1 and SVGEGT is the CDR2. V is pruned by 6 bases and J by 6 bases, leaving 11 bases of the junction without a gene match. Broader findings and caveats from the paper: How much clinical and demographic metadata was included differed by source and by participant, and the metadata was provided uncurated.

The immunoSEQ Assay, a bias-controlled multiplex PCR, was used to amplify TCRbeta CDR3 regions from genomic DNA. In the source study's methods: The number of nucleated cells in each sample was estimated from the amplification of reference gene primers within the assay. Sequence reads were collapsed and filtered to measure the absolute abundance of every unique TCRbeta CDR3 rearrangement. Productive Simpson clonality was computed per sample as the square root of Simpson's diversity index over productive rearrangements. The clones in this table, taken by TCRdb from immuneACCESS, are in-frame only. Not every clone is retained; where verified, under half of the shortfall comes from an unresolved V gene, and the cause of the rest is unknown. The V and J calls and the clone size are those of that table, but D and trimming were determined from the DNA. Within this sample are some 270,000 clones, with around 85% of them counted one time only. 0.7% to 0.9% of the sample is in the top ten clones.

As to this clone: The antigen this receptor binds is unknown. Base qualities are not at hand, and no much larger clone is one base apart.

At one collaborating source in Seattle, patients were enrolled during active infection and were followed longitudinally through the course of disease. The collaborating institutions used their own protocols to collect whole blood in K2EDTA tubes. For TCRbeta analysis, collaborators shipped samples as frozen whole blood, isolated PBMCs, or DNA extracted from either of those sample types. The sequencing input was peripheral blood. The TCR sequence derives from a human donor with COVID-19, enrolled during active disease. The donor label of this sample is uncertain. The sequence links TRBV6-2 or TRBV6-3 to TRBJ2-2; TRBD2 agrees with 12 junctional bases. The CDR3 protein: CASSQTSGRIWAGELFF. The DNA sequence is as follows: TGTGCCAGCAGCCAGACTAGCGGGAGAATCTGGGCCGGGGAGCTGTTTTTT.